This T cell receptor beta chain was identified during a study of breast tumors, draining lymph nodes, adjacent tissues. Findings and caveats of the study: Tumors had less TCR diversity than lymph nodes, more than nontumor tissue.

Each CDR3 protein is one row after TCRdb ran MiXCR on the multiplex PCR reads. The table lists approximately 170,000 distinct CDR3 sequences, roughly 30% of them singletons, with 3.5% to 4.5% in the top ten. CDR1 is ENHRY and CDR2 is SYGVKD in the germline V gene. V dropped 3 bases and J dropped 5; count of bases not matched to a gene: 7. The CDR3 consists of 16 residues. The lymph nodes were axillary draining lymph nodes from breast cancer patients. As to this clonotype: The antigen is not known.

This receptor was obtained from a female donor with breast cancer. Some clones in this sample may be carry-over from other donors' samples. The sample was axillary lymph node tissue. V is TRBV10-3 and J is TRBJ1-6, with 7 positions matching TRBD1. Here the CDR3 reads CAISDTPGQNNSPLHF. CDR3 bases: TGTGCCATCAGTGACACTCCGGGACAGAATAATTCACCCCTCCACTTT.